Given below is one T cell receptor beta chain in context. Its matching antigen is unknown. As for treatment: about 20 received Ad26.COV2.S at low or high dose, single or two shots; 5 received placebo; per-sample allocation not given. The samples were gathered on day 63 after the first injection of vaccine or placebo. The CDR3 is made up of 13 amino acids. V was cut by 1 base and J by 6 bases, with 8 bases left in between. Germline lookup yields CDR1 SNHLY and CDR2 FYNNEI. The data were obtained in a study of Ad26.COV2.S vaccination and SARS-CoV-2 variants. About the study: Recipients of Ad26.COV2.S got it intramuscularly, once or twice 56 days apart. Whole-study results and caveats: Spike-specific responses of CD8+ and CD4+ T cells were reported to display substantial breadth after vaccination. Recipients given vaccine exceeded placebo recipients in spike-specific TCR breadth. Vaccine and placebo recipients had similar non-spike TCR breadth.

Clones were sequenced by immunoSEQ multiplex PCR, and TCRdb holds only the in-frame ones, with some missing. The sample holds approximately 350,000 clones, roughly 91% seen once. The chain joins TRBV2 to TRBJ2-3; D is ambiguous. The receptor was isolated from a person between 18 and 59 years old who received the Ad26.COV2.S COVID-19 vaccine or a placebo. Sequencing was performed on peripheral blood, taken in a trial of Ad26.COV2.S vaccine versus placebo. CDR3 sequence: CASSEGRRDTQYF. In DNA form, the CDR3 reads TGTGCCAGCAGTGAAGGCAGGCGGGATACGCAGTATTTT.